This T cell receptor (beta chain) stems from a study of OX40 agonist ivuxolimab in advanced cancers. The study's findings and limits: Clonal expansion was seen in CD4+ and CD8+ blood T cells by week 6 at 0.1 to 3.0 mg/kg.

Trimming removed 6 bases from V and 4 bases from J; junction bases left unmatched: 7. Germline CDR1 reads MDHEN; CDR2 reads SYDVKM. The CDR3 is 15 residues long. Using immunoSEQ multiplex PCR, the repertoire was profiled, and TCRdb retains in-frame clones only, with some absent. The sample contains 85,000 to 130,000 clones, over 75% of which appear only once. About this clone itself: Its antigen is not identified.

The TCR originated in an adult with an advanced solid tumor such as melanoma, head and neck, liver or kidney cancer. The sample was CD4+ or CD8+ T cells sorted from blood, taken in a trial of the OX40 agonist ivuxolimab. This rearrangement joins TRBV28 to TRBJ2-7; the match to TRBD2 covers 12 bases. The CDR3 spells CASSRQTSGSYEQYF. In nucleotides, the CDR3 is TGTGCCAGCAGCCGCCAGACTAGCGGGAGTTACGAGCAGTACTTC.